This T cell receptor beta chain was sequenced in a study of control samples from healthy donors and cancer patients. Sequenced by immunoSEQ multiplex PCR; TCRdb stores in-frame clones only, minus some. The sample carries 160,000 or so clones, about 90% recorded once. This CDR3 spans 14 amino acids. Trimming removed 3 bases from V and 1 base from J, with 11 bases in between. Germline lookup yields CDR1 SQVTM and CDR2 ANQGSEA. Sequencing was done on a sample of blood. The chain recombines TRBV29-1 with TRBJ2-3; possible D gene TRBD2, 6 bases. The sequence was collected from a woman in her thirties in good health. The CDR3 loop reads CSVDGWEGTDTQYF. The CDR3 coding sequence is TGCAGCGTTGATGGGTGGGAGGGCACAGATACGCAGTATTTT.